This T cell receptor beta chain was identified during a study of T cells expressing NK-cell markers. TCRdb reprocessed the 5' RACE reads and reports one entry per CDR3 protein, with no DNA. The sample holds 350,000 to 450,000 distinct CDR3 sequences. Germline CDR1 ENHRY, CDR2 SYGVKD. The CDR3 consists of 14 residues. Concerning this clonotype itself: Its antigen remains unknown.

Broader study findings: Also leading the CD3+CD56-NKG2C+ fraction in a handful of donors were these clonotypes. Of CD8+ T cells, about 1.0-8% belonged to dominant NKG2C+ clonotypes in several donors.

Specimen: blood T cells: a sorted CD56 or NKG2C T cell subset, CD4+ or CD8+ T cells, or bulk PBMC T cells (not recorded which). V gene TRBV10-3 combines with J gene TRBJ2-7; TCRdb designates TRBD2, a call that cannot be tested without DNA. The sequence came from a man aged 18-69 years in good health. This CDR3 is CAISIGAGGYEQYF.